This T cell receptor (beta chain) was sequenced for a study of blood T cell repertoires in COVID-19. At the level of the study: Specimens from acute and convalescent COVID-19 originated in the United States, Italy and Spain. The cDNA or gDNA used as material had been derived from T cells, B-cell-depleted T cells, or PBMCs.

In the original processing: From reference gene primer amplification, estimates of nucleated cell counts were derived. Sequencing used immunoSEQ multiplex PCR; TCRdb keeps in-frame clones, though not all of them. V and J calls and clone size are as listed in that table; D and trimming were resolved from the DNA. The repertoire holds around 160,000 clones, with roughly 93% as singletons. Input material: peripheral blood. This TCR came from a young man with acute or convalescent COVID-19.

The DNA for the CDR3 is TGCGCCAGCACCGGGGCGGGAGCGGAGGAGGGGAACTCTGGGGCCAACGTCCTGACTTTC. Encoded protein: CASTGAGAEEGNSGANVLTF. V usage is TRBV5-1 and J usage is TRBJ2-6; TRBD2 matches at 7 bases. This CDR3 comprises 20 residues. Per germline, CDR1 SGHRS and CDR2 YFSETQ. The V segment lost 6 bases and the J segment 0 bases; nucleotides outside the gene matches: 18.